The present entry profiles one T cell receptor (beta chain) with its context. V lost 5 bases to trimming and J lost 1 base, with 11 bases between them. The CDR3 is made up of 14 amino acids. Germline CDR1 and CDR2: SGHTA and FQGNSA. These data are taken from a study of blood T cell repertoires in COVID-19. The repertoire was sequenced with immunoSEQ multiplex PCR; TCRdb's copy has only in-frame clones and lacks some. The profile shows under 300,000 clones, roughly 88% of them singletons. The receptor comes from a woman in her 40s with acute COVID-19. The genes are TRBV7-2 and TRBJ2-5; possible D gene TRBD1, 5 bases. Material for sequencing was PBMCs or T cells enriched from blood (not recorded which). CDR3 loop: CASSKSGAQETQYF. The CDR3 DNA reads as TGTGCCAGCAGCAAGTCTGGGGCCCAAGAGACCCAGTACTTC.